The rows below give T cell receptor beta chains drawn from one sample of a study of radiation and T cells in renal cell carcinoma. Produced via immunoSEQ multiplex PCR; TCRdb's table is partial and in-frame only. This sample carries about 130,000 clones, about four fifths of them seen once, and the ten largest clones take under 6.5%. The sample was blood, taken from a patient whose treatment included radiotherapy and nephrectomy. Receptor source: a man aged 45-65 years with renal cell carcinoma. Each CDR3 is given with its conserved first and last residue. The D gene is left open where the match is weak. Only some rows state a clone size, as once, few, many or a class for expanded clones.

V gene	clone size	J gene	D gene	CDR3 DNA	CDR3 protein
TRBV11-3	once	TRBJ1-6	-	TGTGCCAGCAGCTTAGATCTATCTTCACCCCTCCACTTT	CASSLDLSSPLHF
TRBV27	-	TRBJ1-1	-	TGTGCCAGCAGTAGCAGGGTATTCGGATCCACTGAAGCTTTCTTT	CASSSRVFGSTEAFF
TRBV10-3	once	TRBJ1-1	-	TGTGCCATCAACGCCGGGACGGCGAACACTGAAGCTTTCTTT	CAINAGTANTEAFF
TRBV2	medium-sized	TRBJ1-5	-	TGTGCCAGCAGCAACTGGGCCAATCAGCCCCAGCATTTT	CASSNWANQPQHF
TRBV6-5	-	TRBJ2-5	-	TGTGCCAGCAGCCGGACTGGGACCCTCCAAGAGACCCAGTACTTC	CASSRTGTLQETQYF
TRBV28	once	TRBJ1-4	TRBD1	TGTGCCATTTTGGACAGGGAGGGATCCGAAAAACTGTTTTTT	CAILDREGSEKLFF
TRBV19	-	TRBJ2-3	TRBD2	TGTGCCAGTAGTGAGTCCGGGACTAGCCCCATCTATACGCAGTATTTT	CASSESGTSPIYTQYF
TRBV11-2	-	TRBJ2-7	-	TGTGCCAGCAGCCCCTCTCGGTGGAGCTCCTACGAGCAGTACTTC	CASSPSRWSSYEQYF
TRBV5-1	few	TRBJ1-1	TRBD1	TGCGCCAGCAGCTTGCAGGTGACAGGGCTAGAAGCTTTCTTT	CASSLQVTGLEAFF
TRBV10-1	-	TRBJ1-1	-	TGCGCCAGCAGGACCAGTTTGGACACTGAAGCTTTCTTT	CASRTSLDTEAFF
TRBV5-4	-	TRBJ2-7	TRBD2	TGTGCCAGCAGCTTGGGGCTAGCGGGAGATGCAGCCTACGAGCAGTACTTC	CASSLGLAGDAAYEQYF
TRBV6-7	-	TRBJ2-1	-	TGTGCCAGCAGTTGCAGAGGATATGAGCAGTTCTTC	CASSCRGYEQFF
TRBV6-5	-	TRBJ2-3	-	TGTGCCAGCAGTACCGGGACCTTAATCTTCTTT	CASSTGTLIFF
TRBV27	-	TRBJ1-5	TRBD1	TGTGCCAGCAGTCTTAGGGGGCTAGGGCAGCCCCAGCATTTT	CASSLRGLGQPQHF
TRBV4-2	-	TRBJ2-7	TRBD2	TGTGCCAGCAGCGAAGGACTAGCCTACGAGCAGTACTTC	CASSEGLAYEQYF
TRBV30	few	TRBJ1-3	-	TGTGCCTGGAGTGCAGGAAACACCATATATTTT	CAWSAGNTIYF
TRBV28	-	TRBJ2-5	TRBD2	TGTGCCAGCAGTCCCCGGGGGGGCGGGAGCAAAGGAGAGACCCAGTACTTC	CASSPRGGGSKGETQYF
TRBV28	-	TRBJ1-1	-	TGTGCCAGCAGGGGCGATGGGAACACTGAAGCTTTCTTT	CASRGDGNTEAFF
TRBV7-2	-	TRBJ1-1	-	TGTGCCAGCAGCCTAGTCTTAAATCTGAACACTGAAGCTTTCTTT	CASSLVLNLNTEAFF
TRBV9	-	TRBJ2-3	-	TGTGCCAGCAGCTCAGGGCTGGGTACGCAGTATTTT	CASSSGLGTQYF
TRBV5-1	-	TRBJ2-1	TRBD1	TGCGCCAGCAGCTTGGGACCGACAGGGTACAATGAGCAGTTCTTC	CASSLGPTGYNEQFF
TRBV15	-	TRBJ2-4	-	TGTGCCACCAGCAGAGATCCCGCTAGCCCCATTCAGTACTTC	CATSRDPASPIQYF
TRBV5-6	-	TRBJ2-3	-	TGTGCCAGCGCTGGACGGTTAGTTACAGATACGCAGTATTTT	CASAGRLVTDTQYF
TRBV14	few	TRBJ2-1	-	TGTGCCAGCAGCACCCACCGGGACTTAAGCTCCTACAATGAGCAGTTCTTC	CASSTHRDLSSYNEQFF
TRBV6-1	-	TRBJ1-5	-	TGTGCCAGCAGTGAAACGTCAGCACGGCAGCCCCAGCATTTT	CASSETSARQPQHF
TRBV27	-	TRBJ1-2	-	TGTGCCAGCAGTTACAGAGCCAGCTACTATGGCTACACCTTC	CASSYRASYYGYTF
TRBV5-5	-	TRBJ2-1	-	TGTGCCAGCAGCTTGGGCTTTGGGGGGACACCTTCCTACAATGAGCAGTTCTTC	CASSLGFGGTPSYNEQFF
TRBV5-4	-	TRBJ2-6	TRBD2	TGTGCCAGCAGCTTACCAACGGGGACTAGCTCGCCTGGGGCCAACGTCCTGACTTTC	CASSLPTGTSSPGANVLTF
TRBV7-9	-	TRBJ2-5	-	TGTGCCAGCAGCTCCCCCGGGGGCCAAGAGACCCAGTACTTC	CASSSPGGQETQYF
TRBV28	-	TRBJ1-3	-	TGTGCCAGCAGTTTCGGGGCAGAGAACACCATATATTTT	CASSFGAENTIYF
TRBV10-3	-	TRBJ1-4	-	TGTGCCATCAGTGAGTCCGACGCTAGAGCCCCAGCAACTAATGAAAAACTGTTTTTT	CAISESDARAPATNEKLFF
TRBV29-1	-	TRBJ2-1	-	TGCAGCGTTCTAGGGGCTAGTTACAATGAGCAGTTCTTC	CSVLGASYNEQFF
TRBV9	few	TRBJ2-1	TRBD2	TGTGCCAGCAGCGTAGGAATAGCGGGGGGGCCGTACAATGAGCAGTTCTTC	CASSVGIAGGPYNEQFF
TRBV19	-	TRBJ1-6	-	TGTGCTAGCACTGGCCAGAGCTCCTATAATTCACCCCTCCACTTT	CASTGQSSYNSPLHF
TRBV19	once	TRBJ2-3	-	TGTGCCAGTAGTGTGGCCAACACAGATACGCAGTATTTT	CASSVANTDTQYF
TRBV7-8	-	TRBJ2-2	TRBD2	TGTGCCAGCAGCCCCCTAGCGGGGGACACCGGGGAGCTGTTTTTT	CASSPLAGDTGELFF
TRBV7-2	-	TRBJ1-5	-	TGTGCCAGCAGTTCTCGAATGGATCAGCCCCAGCATTTT	CASSSRMDQPQHF
TRBV19	-	TRBJ1-3	-	TGTGCCAGTAGTTATGGTGGAAACACCATATATTTT	CASSYGGNTIYF
TRBV28	-	TRBJ2-7	TRBD2	TGTGCCAGCAGTAAACTAGCGGGGGGTTATTTTGGGGCCTACGAGCAGTACTTC	CASSKLAGGYFGAYEQYF
TRBV6-5	-	TRBJ2-7	-	TGTGCCAGCAGTTTACAGGGTTCCTACGAGCAGTACTTC	CASSLQGSYEQYF